The 20 T cell receptor beta chains in this list originate from one sample, sequenced in a study of blood T cell repertoires in COVID-19. The assay was immunoSEQ multiplex PCR, and TCRdb's table has in-frame clones only and misses some. The profile covers 150,000 to 200,000 clones, with approximately 80% appearing a single time and 11% taken by the ten largest. The source material was PBMCs or T cells enriched from blood (not recorded which). All receptors come from a man aged 50 to 60 who had recovered from COVID-19.

The CDR3: CASSFEQSSYNEQFF. The CDR3 region has the DNA TGCGCCAGCAGCTTCGAACAGAGCTCCTACAATGAGCAGTTCTTC. The J gene is TRBJ2-1, the V gene TRBV5-1, with no clear D. CDR1 is SGHRS, CDR2 YFSETQ, per germline. V lost 2 bases to trimming and J lost 0 bases, with 9 bases between them. This CDR3 has 15 amino acids.

The rearrangement uses TRBV2 and TRBJ1-6; 10 bases map to TRBD1. The germline V gene encodes CDR1 SNHLY and CDR2 FYNNEI. With 6 bases clipped from V and 10 bases from J, the junction kept 6 bases outside the gene matches. This CDR3 has 14 amino acids. Here the CDR3 DNA reads TGTGCCAGCAGGGGGACAGGGGACCGCTCACCCCTCCACTTT. This encodes CASRGTGDRSPLHF.

DNA for the CDR3: TGTGCCAGCAGTGAAGCGCCGGCAGGGTCTGGAAACACCATATATTTT. Translation: CASSEAPAGSGNTIYF. The rearrangement joins TRBV2 to TRBJ1-3; possibly TRBD1 for D (5 bases). CDR3 length: 16 residues. V lost 0 bases and J 1 base, leaving 10 bases between the germline ends. Looked up from germline, CDR1 is SNHLY and CDR2 is FYNNEI.

CDR3 amino acids: CASSMGLVGFDNEQFF. For the CDR3, the DNA is TGTGCCAGCAGCATGGGACTAGTGGGGTTCGACAATGAGCAGTTCTTC. The chain uses TRBV7-9 and TRBJ2-1; 8 nucleotides agree with TRBD2. V lost 5 bases and J lost 5; bases outside the gene matches: 11. The CDR3 consists of 16 residues. The germline V gene has CDR1 SEHNR and CDR2 FQNEAQ (reference sequence).

The chain recombines TRBV29-1 with TRBJ1-2; D gene uncertain. Germline V gives CDR1 SQVTM, CDR2 ANQGSEA. The CDR3 sequence is 12 residues long. The V gene lost 3 bases and the J gene lost 4 bases, with 9 bases spanning the gap. The CDR3 DNA is TGCAGCGTTGATCTTCACAGCTATGGCTACACCTTC. Encoded protein: CSVDLHSYGYTF.

This clone was counted between two and nine times. The V gene is TRBV6-6, the J gene TRBJ2-5; D is possibly TRBD1 (6 bases). V was clipped by 6 bases and J by 1 base, with 12 bases between them. Germline CDR1 and CDR2: MNHNY and SVGAGI (reference sequence). The CDR3 runs 14 residues. The CDR3 region has the DNA TGTGCCAGCAGCCTAGTAGGGGGCCAAGAGACCCAGTACTTC. Amino acids: CASSLVGGQETQYF.

V usage is TRBV3-1 (or the pseudogene TRBV3-2) and J usage is TRBJ2-2; D may be TRBD2 (6 bases). Looked up from germline, CDR1 is LGHDT and CDR2 is YNNKEL (reference sequence). V was cut by 1 base and J by 8 bases, with 11 bases left in between. CDR3 length: 14 amino acids. The CDR3 region has the DNA TGTGCCAGCAGCCAAGGGATGGGACTTGGGGAGCTGTTTTTT. This codes for CASSQGMGLGELFF.

The CDR3: CASSLEDRGNEKLFF. CDR3 DNA sequence: TGCGCCAGCAGCTTGGAGGACAGGGGGAATGAAAAACTGTTTTTT. V is TRBV5-1 and J is TRBJ1-4; 10 bases agree with TRBD1. This CDR3 comprises 15 residues. V trimming: 0 bases; J trimming: 5 bases; junction bases outside the gene matches: 1. Germline loops: CDR1 SGHRS, CDR2 YFSETQ.

The genes are TRBV3-1 (or the pseudogene TRBV3-2) and TRBJ2-4; 9 positions agree with TRBD2. This CDR3 comprises 18 residues. V lost 1 base, J lost 8 bases, and 15 bases stayed unmatched. CDR1 LGHDT and CDR2 YNNKEL come from the germline V gene (reference sequence). The CDR3 region has the DNA TGTGCCAGCAGCCAAGCGAAGTCGGCCAGCGGGAGGACCGACATTCAGTACTTC. This encodes CASSQAKSASGRTDIQYF.

The V gene is TRBV27, the J gene TRBJ1-5, with 9 nucleotides matching TRBD1. The CDR3 covers 15 residues. Per the germline V gene, CDR1 is MNHEY and CDR2 is SMNVEV (reference sequence). V lost 5 bases to trimming and J lost 4 bases; unmatched junction nucleotides: 6. The CDR3 DNA reads TGTGCCAGCAGTCCAACAGGGACAGGGAATCAGCCCCAGCATTTT. Amino acid sequence: CASSPTGTGNQPQHF.

CDR3 loop: CASSSRGFGGYTF. The CDR3 region has the DNA TGTGCCAGCAGTTCAAGGGGATTTGGGGGCTACACCTTC. The chain uses TRBV12-3 or TRBV12-4 and TRBJ1-2, with D possibly matching TRBD1 (5 bases). The CDR3 spans 13 residues. The V and J ends lost 4 bases and 8 bases respectively, with 14 bases between them.

The chain recombines TRBV20-1 with TRBJ2-7, with 9 bases matching TRBD1. The V gene end was trimmed by 6 bases and the J gene end by 8 bases; junction bases not matched to a gene: 11. The V gene's germline CDR1 is DFQATT and CDR2 SNEGSKA (reference sequence). This CDR3 contains 13 residues. The CDR3 protein is CSASRDRAYQQYF. As DNA, the CDR3 is TGCAGTGCCAGTCGGGACAGGGCTTACCAGCAGTACTTC.

This chain connects TRBV30 to TRBJ2-7; 9 bases map to TRBD1. The CDR3 covers 15 residues. In germline, CDR1 is GTSNPN, CDR2 SVGIG (reference sequence). Losses at the gene ends were 5 bases for V and 6 bases for J; bases not matched to a gene: 14. The CDR3 bases are TGTGCCTGGTTAAGGGCGGGGACAGGGATGGGCGAGCAGTACTTC. Protein product: CAWLRAGTGMGEQYF.

The V call is TRBV5-4, the J call TRBJ2-7; 7 bases fit TRBD1. V trimming: 5 bases; J trimming: 3 bases; junction bases outside the gene matches: 2. The CDR3 sequence is 12 residues long. The germline V gene encodes CDR1 SGHNT and CDR2 YYREEE (reference sequence). CDR3 protein: CASSRDSYEQYF. In DNA form, the CDR3 reads TGTGCCAGCAGTCGGGACAGCTACGAGCAGTACTTC. The whole variable domain, filled in from reference TRBV5-4 and TRBJ2-7, reads ETGVTQSPTHLIKTRGQQVTLRCSSQSGHNTVSWYQQALGQGPQFIFQYYREEENGRGNFPPRFSGLQFPNYSSELNVNALELDDSALYLCASSRDSYEQYFGPGTRLTVT.

The rearrangement uses TRBV19 and TRBJ2-5; 11 bases fit TRBD2. The V segment lost 5 bases and the J segment 6 bases; nucleotides outside the gene matches: 11. Germline CDR1 LNHDA, CDR2 SQIVND (reference sequence). This CDR3 region has 16 residues. The CDR3 nucleotides read TGTGCCAGTAGTGAAACTAGCGGGAGTGCGGGGAAGACCCAGTACTTC. Protein product: CASSETSGSAGKTQYF.

V and J are TRBV28 and TRBJ1-1; a possible D gene is TRBD1 (5 bases). The CDR3 is 16 amino acids. CDR1 MDHEN and CDR2 SYDVKM come from the germline V gene. Trimming left V 2 bases short and J 0 bases short, with 13 bases between. Here the CDR3 DNA reads TGTGCCAGCAGTTTACCCGCGGACATAATGAACACTGAAGCTTTCTTT. Translation: CASSLPADIMNTEAFF.

The chain is built from TRBV7-3 and TRBJ2-2, with 8 positions matching TRBD1. The CDR3 covers 16 residues. Germline V lookup: CDR1 SGHTA, CDR2 FQGTGA. With V trimmed by 4 bases and J by 7 bases, 11 bases remained unmatched. CDR3 sequence: CASSSTGTGKIGELFF. The DNA for the CDR3 is TGTGCCAGCAGCTCCACCGGGACAGGAAAGATCGGGGAGCTGTTTTTT.

The chain has TRBV3-1 (or the pseudogene TRBV3-2) and TRBJ2-5; 10 nucleotides align to TRBD1. Trimming at V came to 1 base and at J to 8 bases, leaving 10 bases not matched to a gene. The CDR3 totals 16 residues. Germline V gives CDR1 LGHDT, CDR2 YNNKEL (reference sequence). The CDR3: CASSQVRQGAQVTQYF. The CDR3 DNA reads TGTGCCAGCAGCCAAGTTCGACAGGGGGCCCAGGTCACCCAGTACTTC.

The chain has TRBV28 and TRBJ2-3; 13 bases are shared with TRBD2. Trimming took 6 bases from V and 3 from J; bases not matched to a gene: 12. Germline V gene lookup returns CDR1 MDHEN and CDR2 SYDVKM. The CDR3 sequence is 18 residues long. CDR3 sequence reads: CASSAWGTSGAGTDTQYF. CDR3 sequence (DNA): TGTGCCAGCAGCGCCTGGGGGACTAGCGGGGCGGGGACAGATACGCAGTATTTT.

This clone appeared once. The chain combines TRBV28 with TRBJ1-1; D is possibly TRBD1 (5 bases). In germline, CDR1 is MDHEN, CDR2 SYDVKM. The CDR3 covers 14 residues. V was shortened by 10 bases and J by 5 bases, with 20 bases between the two germline ends. CDR3 sequence reads: CATLQAGGRTEAFF. The CDR3 DNA reads TGTGCCACCCTTCAAGCCGGGGGACGTACTGAAGCTTTCTTT.